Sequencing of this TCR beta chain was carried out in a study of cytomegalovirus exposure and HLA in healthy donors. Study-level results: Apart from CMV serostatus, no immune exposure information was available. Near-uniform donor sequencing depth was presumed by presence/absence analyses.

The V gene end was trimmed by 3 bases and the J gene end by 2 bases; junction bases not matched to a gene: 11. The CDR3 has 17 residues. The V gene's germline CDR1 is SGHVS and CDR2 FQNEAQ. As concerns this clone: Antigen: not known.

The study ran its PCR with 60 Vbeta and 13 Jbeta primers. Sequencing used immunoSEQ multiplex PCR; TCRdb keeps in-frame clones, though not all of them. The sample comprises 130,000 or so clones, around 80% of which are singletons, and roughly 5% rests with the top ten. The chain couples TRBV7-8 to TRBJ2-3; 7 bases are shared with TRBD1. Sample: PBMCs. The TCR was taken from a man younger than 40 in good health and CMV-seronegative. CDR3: CASSFTGVARYTDTQYF. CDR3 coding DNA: TGTGCCAGCAGCTTCACAGGGGTAGCGAGATACACAGATACGCAGTATTTT. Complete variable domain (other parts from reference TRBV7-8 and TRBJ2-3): GAGVSQSPRYKVAKRGQDVALRCDPISGHVSLFWYQQALGQGPEFLTYFQNEAQLDKSGLPSDRFFAERPEGSVSTLKIQRTQQEDSAVYLCASSFTGVARYTDTQYFGPGTRLTVL.